Listed below are T cell receptor beta chains from one sample, sequenced in a study of regulatory T cells in long-lasting Graves disease. TCRdb processed the multiplex PCR reads anew with MiXCR; each CDR3 protein has one entry. The table lists a few hundred thousand distinct CDR3 sequences, 20% to 25% of them singletons, with approximately 60% in the top ten. The sequenced sample was peripheral blood mononuclear cells (PBMCs), obtained when the disease was refractory, from a patient treated with antithyroid drugs. The source is a female donor with Graves disease. The CDR3 runs from the conserved cysteine through the conserved F or W. D genes are given only for firm matches. A row's size may be missing; if present it is once, few, many or a size class.

d_gene: TRBD2; v_gene: TRBV29-1; j_gene: TRBJ2-2; abundance: many; CDR3nt: TGCAGCGTTGATCTAGCGGGAGCTGGGGAGCTGTTTTTT; CDR3aa: CSVDLAGAGELFF
d_gene: TRBD1; v_gene: TRBV6-9; j_gene: TRBJ1-5; abundance: NA; CDR3nt: TGTGCCAGCAGTTACAACCGGGACAGAGAACTATATCAGCCCCAGCATTTT; CDR3aa: CASSYNRDRELYQPQHF
d_gene: NA; v_gene: TRBV20-1; j_gene: TRBJ2-5; abundance: NA; CDR3nt: TGCAGTGCTAGAGATACCGGGTGGGAGACCCAGTACTTC; CDR3aa: CSARDTGWETQYF
d_gene: NA; v_gene: TRBV6-1; j_gene: TRBJ1-2; abundance: NA; CDR3nt: TGTGCCAGCAGCCAGGCATATGGCTACACCTTC; CDR3aa: CASSQAYGYTF
d_gene: TRBD2; v_gene: TRBV20-1; j_gene: TRBJ2-5; abundance: NA; CDR3nt: TGCAGTGCTAGGCCCGATAGCGGGAGGGTGGTATACCAAGAGACCCAGTACTTC; CDR3aa: CSARPDSGRVVYQETQYF
d_gene: TRBD1; v_gene: TRBV6-1; j_gene: TRBJ1-5; abundance: many; CDR3nt: TGTGCCAGCAGTCTAACAGGGGGCTGGCATCAGCCCCAGCATTTT; CDR3aa: CASSLTGGWHQPQHF
d_gene: NA; v_gene: TRBV29-1; j_gene: TRBJ1-2; abundance: NA; CDR3nt: TGCAGCGTGGCCGGGCAGCGAGGTTATGGCTACACCTTC; CDR3aa: CSVAGQRGYGYTF
d_gene: NA; v_gene: TRBV2; j_gene: TRBJ2-7; abundance: many; CDR3nt: TGTGCCAGCATTTTATCAGGGGTCGGTCGAGCCTACGAGCAGTACTTC; CDR3aa: CASILSGVGRAYEQYF
d_gene: NA; v_gene: TRBV7-2; j_gene: TRBJ2-7; abundance: few; CDR3nt: TGTGCCAGCAGCTACCAGCCCGGGGTGAGCAGCCCCCCCTACGAGCAGTACTTC; CDR3aa: CASSYQPGVSSPPYEQYF
d_gene: NA; v_gene: TRBV12-3/TRBV12-4; j_gene: TRBJ2-5; abundance: many; CDR3nt: TGTGCCAGCAGTTCTATTTCGGACGGAGCCAATCAAGAGACCCAGTACTTC; CDR3aa: CASSSISDGANQETQYF
d_gene: NA; v_gene: TRBV2; j_gene: TRBJ2-7; abundance: many; CDR3nt: TGTGCCAGCGGGGGGTACGAGCAGTACTTC; CDR3aa: CASGGYEQYF
d_gene: NA; v_gene: TRBV7-3; j_gene: TRBJ1-5; abundance: few; CDR3nt: TGTGCCAGCAGCCGGTGTCAGCCCCAGCATTTT; CDR3aa: CASSRCQPQHF
d_gene: NA; v_gene: TRBV11-2; j_gene: TRBJ2-1; abundance: few; CDR3nt: TGTGCCAGCAGCTTAGCGGGAGCCAATGAGCAGTTCTTC; CDR3aa: CASSLAGANEQFF
d_gene: NA; v_gene: TRBV20-1; j_gene: TRBJ2-7; abundance: many; CDR3nt: TGCAGTGCCCTACCCCCAGTTCTTGGCGAGCAGTACTTC; CDR3aa: CSALPPVLGEQYF
d_gene: NA; v_gene: TRBV10-3; j_gene: TRBJ2-3; abundance: NA; CDR3nt: TGTGCCATCGGGCGGCGCACAGATACGCAGTATTTT; CDR3aa: CAIGRRTDTQYF
d_gene: NA; v_gene: TRBV29-1; j_gene: TRBJ2-2; abundance: NA; CDR3nt: TGCAGCGTTTCGGGCCAGAACACCGGGGAGCTGTTTTTT; CDR3aa: CSVSGQNTGELFF
d_gene: NA; v_gene: TRBV18; j_gene: TRBJ2-7; abundance: few; CDR3nt: TGTGCCAGCTCACAGGGAACCGAGCAGTACTTC; CDR3aa: CASSQGTEQYF
d_gene: TRBD2; v_gene: TRBV10-3; j_gene: TRBJ2-7; abundance: NA; CDR3nt: TGTGCCATCAGTGATCCGGGAGCGGGAGGGCCTCACGAGCAGTACTTC; CDR3aa: CAISDPGAGGPHEQYF
d_gene: NA; v_gene: TRBV9; j_gene: TRBJ1-6; abundance: few; CDR3nt: TGTGCCAGCAGCCTCACCCCTCAAAATTCACCCCTCCACTTT; CDR3aa: CASSLTPQNSPLHF
d_gene: NA; v_gene: TRBV6-5; j_gene: TRBJ1-1; abundance: NA; CDR3nt: TGTGCCAGCAGTTACTCAGACCTCCGGGGGAACACTGAAGCTTTCTTT; CDR3aa: CASSYSDLRGNTEAFF
d_gene: TRBD1; v_gene: TRBV7-2; j_gene: TRBJ2-2; abundance: many; CDR3nt: TGTGCCAGCAGTATACAGGGGGCGAACACCGGGGAGCTGTTTTTT; CDR3aa: CASSIQGANTGELFF
d_gene: TRBD1; v_gene: TRBV29-1; j_gene: TRBJ1-2; abundance: NA; CDR3nt: TGCAGCGTAGGGGACAGGGGGTACTATGGCTACACCTTC; CDR3aa: CSVGDRGYYGYTF
d_gene: TRBD2; v_gene: TRBV2; j_gene: TRBJ2-1; abundance: NA; CDR3nt: TGTGCCACCGTCGGACTAGCGGTTAACAATGAGCAGTTCTTC; CDR3aa: CATVGLAVNNEQFF
d_gene: NA; v_gene: TRBV6-5; j_gene: TRBJ2-7; abundance: few; CDR3nt: TGTGCCAGCAGTTACTTAGTTCCCGGGGCAGGGTACGAGCAGTACTTC; CDR3aa: CASSYLVPGAGYEQYF
d_gene: NA; v_gene: TRBV7-9; j_gene: TRBJ2-7; abundance: NA; CDR3nt: TGTGCCAGCACGGACGGACGGCTGAACGGGCAGTACTTC; CDR3aa: CASTDGRLNGQYF
d_gene: NA; v_gene: TRBV29-1; j_gene: TRBJ2-5; abundance: NA; CDR3nt: TGCAGTGATGTACGTCCGGAAAAGACCCAGTACTTC; CDR3aa: CSDVRPEKTQYF
d_gene: TRBD1; v_gene: TRBV29-1; j_gene: TRBJ1-4; abundance: NA; CDR3nt: TGCAGCGTTGCTCGGACAGGGAGTGAAAAACTGTTTTTT; CDR3aa: CSVARTGSEKLFF
d_gene: TRBD2; v_gene: TRBV20-1; j_gene: TRBJ2-5; abundance: many; CDR3nt: TGCAGTGCTAGTAGCGGGAGCTTTATGGAGACCCAGTACTTC; CDR3aa: CSASSGSFMETQYF
d_gene: NA; v_gene: TRBV30; j_gene: TRBJ1-1; abundance: many; CDR3nt: TGTGCCTGGAGTGTACAGCCAACAGTAGCTTTCTTT; CDR3aa: CAWSVQPTVAFF
d_gene: NA; v_gene: TRBV27; j_gene: TRBJ2-2; abundance: NA; CDR3nt: TGTGCCAGCAGTTTGTTCCCCAGGGGCCTAAAAACCGGGGAGCTGTTTTTT; CDR3aa: CASSLFPRGLKTGELFF
d_gene: TRBD1; v_gene: TRBV30; j_gene: TRBJ1-4; abundance: few; CDR3nt: TGTGCCTGGAGTGTAGGGGGACAGGTAGCTGAAAAACTGTTTTTT; CDR3aa: CAWSVGGQVAEKLFF
d_gene: NA; v_gene: TRBV28; j_gene: TRBJ1-1; abundance: many; CDR3nt: TGTGCCATCGCAACCACGACAGGACAGAACACTGAAGCTTTCTTT; CDR3aa: CAIATTTGQNTEAFF
d_gene: TRBD1; v_gene: TRBV28; j_gene: TRBJ2-7; abundance: many; CDR3nt: TGTGCCAGCAGCTCCGGGACAGGGGGCGCCTACGAGCAGTACTTC; CDR3aa: CASSSGTGGAYEQYF
d_gene: TRBD1; v_gene: TRBV18; j_gene: TRBJ1-2; abundance: many; CDR3nt: TGTGCCAGCTCACCAATGACAGGGGATGGCTACACCTTC; CDR3aa: CASSPMTGDGYTF
d_gene: NA; v_gene: TRBV7-2; j_gene: TRBJ1-3; abundance: NA; CDR3nt: TGTGCCAGCAGCCCCTCAGGGGACACCATATATTTT; CDR3aa: CASSPSGDTIYF
d_gene: NA; v_gene: TRBV4-3; j_gene: TRBJ1-5; abundance: NA; CDR3nt: TGCGCCAGCAGCCAAGAAGTCCAAAATCAGCCCCAGCATTTT; CDR3aa: CASSQEVQNQPQHF
d_gene: TRBD1; v_gene: TRBV28; j_gene: TRBJ1-2; abundance: many; CDR3nt: TGTGCCAGCAGTTCCTCAGGGGGCAACTATGGCTACACCTTC; CDR3aa: CASSSSGGNYGYTF
d_gene: TRBD1; v_gene: TRBV6-4; j_gene: TRBJ1-1; abundance: NA; CDR3nt: TGTGCCAGCAGCACCGGGACAGGGGAAGGGGGGACTGAAGCTTTCTTT; CDR3aa: CASSTGTGEGGTEAFF
d_gene: NA; v_gene: TRBV28; j_gene: TRBJ2-1; abundance: few; CDR3nt: TGTGCCAGCACCCCCCTCAAGGGGTTTTCACTCAGCTCCTACAATGAGCAGTTCTTC; CDR3aa: CASTPLKGFSLSSYNEQFF
d_gene: NA; v_gene: TRBV12-3/TRBV12-4; j_gene: TRBJ2-3; abundance: few; CDR3nt: TGTGCCAGCAGTTCACGACTCTTGACAGATACGCAGTATTTT; CDR3aa: CASSSRLLTDTQYF
d_gene: NA; v_gene: TRBV29-1; j_gene: TRBJ1-3; abundance: few; CDR3nt: TGCAGCGTTACGTTGACCGTCGGAAACACCATATATTTT; CDR3aa: CSVTLTVGNTIYF
d_gene: NA; v_gene: TRBV11-2; j_gene: TRBJ2-2; abundance: NA; CDR3nt: TGTGCCAGCAGCCCCGGACAGGCGGGAACCGGGGAGCTGTTTTTT; CDR3aa: CASSPGQAGTGELFF
d_gene: NA; v_gene: TRBV30; j_gene: TRBJ2-5; abundance: NA; CDR3nt: TGTGCCGGGGACAAGTACCAAGAGACCCAGTACTTC; CDR3aa: CAGDKYQETQYF
d_gene: NA; v_gene: TRBV7-2; j_gene: TRBJ1-5; abundance: NA; CDR3nt: TGTGCCAGCAGCTTATCTGACAGTTACAATCAGCCCCAGCATTTT; CDR3aa: CASSLSDSYNQPQHF
d_gene: TRBD2; v_gene: TRBV4-3; j_gene: TRBJ2-7; abundance: NA; CDR3nt: TGCGCCAGCAGCCAAGCACCTTTGGGGGGGTACGAGCAGTACTTC; CDR3aa: CASSQAPLGGYEQYF
d_gene: NA; v_gene: TRBV5-1; j_gene: TRBJ2-5; abundance: once; CDR3nt: TGCGCCAGCAGCTTGGGAGGCGGTCCCGGCCGAGGAAGGCAAGAGACCCAGTACTTC; CDR3aa: CASSLGGGPGRGRQETQYF
d_gene: NA; v_gene: TRBV18; j_gene: TRBJ1-1; abundance: NA; CDR3nt: TGTGCCAGCTCCCAAGACAGACACGAAGCTTTCTTT; CDR3aa: CASSQDRHEAFF
d_gene: TRBD1; v_gene: TRBV9; j_gene: TRBJ1-2; abundance: NA; CDR3nt: TGTGCCAGCAGCGGGTGGCGACAGGGGAGTTATGGCTACACCTTC; CDR3aa: CASSGWRQGSYGYTF
d_gene: TRBD2; v_gene: TRBV6-5; j_gene: TRBJ2-5; abundance: NA; CDR3nt: TGTGCCAGCAGTTACAAAACTAGCGGGAGTGAGACCCAGTACTTC; CDR3aa: CASSYKTSGSETQYF
d_gene: NA; v_gene: TRBV11-2; j_gene: TRBJ1-2; abundance: few; CDR3nt: TGTGCCAGCAGCCAAGTAGCCGGGTTTAACTATGGCTACACCTTC; CDR3aa: CASSQVAGFNYGYTF
d_gene: NA; v_gene: TRBV7-9; j_gene: TRBJ2-5; abundance: few; CDR3nt: TGTGCCAGCAGCCCGGAGGGGGGAGGCTCAAGGGGAGAGACCCAGTACTTC; CDR3aa: CASSPEGGGSRGETQYF
d_gene: NA; v_gene: TRBV30; j_gene: TRBJ1-5; abundance: NA; CDR3nt: TGTGCCTGGAGTGAGACGGCCTTCAATCAGCCCCAGCATTTT; CDR3aa: CAWSETAFNQPQHF
d_gene: NA; v_gene: TRBV20-1; j_gene: TRBJ1-2; abundance: many; CDR3nt: TGCAGTGCGGAGGGGGGTTATGGCTACACCTTC; CDR3aa: CSAEGGYGYTF
d_gene: NA; v_gene: TRBV10-1; j_gene: TRBJ1-1; abundance: NA; CDR3nt: TGCGCCAGCCGTGCTGGGGGCGAGAACACTGAAGCTTTCTTT; CDR3aa: CASRAGGENTEAFF
d_gene: TRBD1; v_gene: TRBV20-1; j_gene: TRBJ1-5; abundance: NA; CDR3nt: TGCAGTGGAAAAAAGGGGACAGGGAATCAGCCCCAGCATTTT; CDR3aa: CSGKKGTGNQPQHF
d_gene: NA; v_gene: TRBV10-3; j_gene: TRBJ2-7; abundance: many; CDR3nt: TGTGCCACCGGGTTTACCATGGGGTACGAGCAGTACTTC; CDR3aa: CATGFTMGYEQYF
d_gene: NA; v_gene: TRBV4-3; j_gene: TRBJ2-7; abundance: NA; CDR3nt: TGCGCCAGCAGCCACCGTCACGGCGAGCAGTACTTC; CDR3aa: CASSHRHGEQYF
d_gene: TRBD1; v_gene: TRBV6-9; j_gene: TRBJ1-1; abundance: NA; CDR3nt: TGTGCCAGCAGTTACGGGGACAGGGACACTGAAGCTTTCTTT; CDR3aa: CASSYGDRDTEAFF
d_gene: NA; v_gene: TRBV19; j_gene: TRBJ1-2; abundance: once; CDR3nt: TGTGCCAGTAGTATTCCCCTCGAGGGGGCTAACTATGGCTACACCTTC; CDR3aa: CASSIPLEGANYGYTF